This note documents a single TCR beta chain sequence. The table came from immunoSEQ multiplex PCR; TCRdb's copy has only in-frame clones and leaves some out. The sample has roughly 68,000 clones; 92% are singletons. The data stem from a study of T cell changes during pregnancy in multiple sclerosis. The material was peripheral blood, obtained in the second trimester of pregnancy. The TCR originated in a female donor in good health, enrolled as a control in a pregnancy study.

The CDR3 loop reads CASSLATGVTYEQYF. CDR3 nucleotides: TGTGCCAGCAGTCTGGCGACAGGGGTTACCTACGAGCAGTACTTC. The J gene is TRBJ2-7, the V gene TRBV27; 8 bases agree with TRBD1. CDR1 is MNHEY, CDR2 SMNVEV, per germline (reference sequence). The CDR3 consists of 15 residues. The trim removed 5 bases at V and 2 bases at J, leaving 8 bases unmatched.